Given below is one T cell receptor (beta chain) in context. The antigen is unknown. Sequencing used immunoSEQ multiplex PCR; TCRdb keeps in-frame clones, though not all of them. This table holds 50,000 to 55,000 clones, around 80% found once. Trimming pared 2 bases from V and 1 base from J, leaving 12 bases between. This CDR3 comprises 16 residues. CDR1 is ENHRY, CDR2 SYGVKD, per germline. Time point indicated: week 5, during vaccination. Mutant IDH1 20-mer peptide, at 300 ug, made up each vaccine dose, with topical imiquimod. Donor diagnoses consisted of new WHO grade 3 or 4 IDH1-mutant, ATRX-lost astrocytomas. This record belongs to a study of a mutant IDH1 vaccine in newly diagnosed glioma. Study overall: Every participant had undergone radiotherapy, temozolomide, or both before, and most underwent both.

Study-wide points: Pseudoprogression seemed unrelated to changes in top peripheral T cell clonotypes. The occurrence of vaccine-induced immune responses was seen in around 93% of patients.

This sample comprised PBMCs, obtained from a glioma patient whose treatment included an IDH1 peptide vaccine. V gene TRBV10-3 combines with J gene TRBJ2-4; D gene uncertain. This receptor was taken from a man aged 45 to 65 with glioma. CDR3 sequence (DNA): TGTGCCATCAGTGAGAGGTTCGGTAGCGCCAAAAACATTCAGTACTTC. Its translation: CAISERFGSAKNIQYF.